These 2 T cell receptor beta chains share one sample of origin, sequenced in a study of shared clonotypes between healthy human individuals. The protocol was immunoSEQ multiplex PCR, while the TCRdb copy is restricted to in-frame clones and leaves out a portion. The table has millions of clones, just over 90% seen once. Material: naive CD4+ T cells sorted from blood. Subset: CD45RA+ positively selected. The receptor set was obtained from a man aged 18 to 30 in good health.

The chain uses TRBV4-3 and TRBJ2-3; D is possibly TRBD2 (6 bases). Per the germline V gene, CDR1 is LGHNA and CDR2 is YSLEER. V was trimmed by 8 bases and J by 0 bases, leaving 9 bases between them. The CDR3 has 13 amino acids. The CDR3 DNA reads as TGCGCCAGCGGACGGGAGAGCACAGATACGCAGTATTTT. Translating gives CASGRESTDTQYF.

V and J are TRBV6-1 and TRBJ1-3, with D perhaps matching TRBD1 (5 bases). Trimming removed 1 base from V and 0 bases from J, with 13 bases in between. Germline V lookup: CDR1 MNHNS, CDR2 SASEGT. CDR3 length: 17 amino acids. CDR3 in amino acids: CASSEGGFWSSGNTIYF. The CDR3 nucleotides are TGTGCCAGCAGTGAAGGGGGGTTTTGGAGCTCTGGAAACACCATATATTTT.